Reported below is one TCR gamma chain. As yet, its antigen is unknown. Additional DNA sequences in this sample encode the identical CDR3. Trimming cost V 5 bases and J 3 bases; bases outside gene matches: 4. The CDR3 sequence is 12 residues long. Germline CDR1 reads GITISATS; CDR2 reads ISYDGTV (reference sequence). The data were obtained in a study of Vδ1+ human thymocytes. Study-wide findings and caveats: Thymic TRG and TRD repertoires appeared highly polyclonal.

Thymocytes were sorted as CD3+ TCRVdelta1+ TCRVdelta2- after alphabeta T cell depletion. Extracted RNA was reverse transcribed into cDNA. CDR3 amplicons came from multiplex PCR with pooled V-gene forward and constant-region reverse primers. TCRdb reapplied CATT to the multiplex PCR reads. The sample lists tens of thousands of gamma-chain clones; roughly a fifth were seen once. Material for sequencing was Vdelta1+ gamma-delta thymocytes from the thymus. Subset: FACS-sorted CD3+ TCRalphabeta- TCRVdelta1+ TCRVdelta2- thymocytes. This chain connects TRGV9 to TRGJ1 or TRGJ2. The sequence came from a girl under three years old who had congenital heart surgery. The CDR3 region is CALWVPYYKKLF. The CDR3 nucleotides read TGTGCCTTGTGGGTCCCTTATTATAAGAAACTCTTT.